What follows are 19 T cell receptor beta chains derived from one specimen sequenced in a study of blood T cell repertoires in COVID-19. The table came from immunoSEQ multiplex PCR; TCRdb's copy has only in-frame clones and leaves some out. The table shows around 62,000 clones, with over 75% occurring only once. Sequences were obtained from peripheral blood. The source is a woman aged 60-70 years with COVID-19, enrolled during active disease.

CDR3: CASTWVDRDGGYTF. Here the CDR3 DNA reads TGTGCCAGCACCTGGGTGGACAGGGACGGTGGCTACACCTTC. The genes are TRBV7-9 and TRBJ1-2, with 8 bases aligning to TRBD1. The trim removed 7 bases at V and 7 bases at J, leaving 11 bases unmatched. CDR3 length equals 14 residues. CDR1 is SEHNR, CDR2 FQNEAQ, per germline (reference sequence).

This rearrangement joins TRBV28 to TRBJ1-1; a weak D match, TRBD1 (6 bases). Germline V gives CDR1 MDHEN, CDR2 SYDVKM. The CDR3 consists of 13 residues. Trimming took off 6 bases at V and 7 bases at J, with 15 bases between the two ends. The CDR3: CASRLQGWGEAFF. The CDR3 nucleotides read TGTGCCAGCAGGTTACAGGGCTGGGGTGAAGCTTTCTTT.

CDR3 nucleotides: TGTGCCAGCAGCTCACAGGGAAACACTGAAGCTTTCTTT. Translating it yields CASSSQGNTEAFF. The chain links TRBV11-3 to TRBJ1-1; D possibly corresponds to TRBD1 (6 bases). Trimming removed 4 bases at V and 2 bases at J, with 8 bases between. The CDR3 consists of 13 residues. From germline, CDR1 is SGHNT and CDR2 YENEEA.

The chain links TRBV2 to TRBJ2-1, with 11 nucleotides matching TRBD2. Germline CDR1 is SNHLY and CDR2 is FYNNEI. J was trimmed by 6 bases and V by 3 bases; bases with no gene match: 7. The length of the CDR3 is 16 residues. The CDR3 sequence: CASSDPASGRLNEQFF. For the CDR3, the DNA is TGTGCCAGCAGTGACCCCGCTAGCGGGAGGCTCAATGAGCAGTTCTTC. Full variable domain (rest looked up from reference TRBV2 and TRBJ2-1): EPEVTQTPSHQVTQMGQEVILRCVPISNHLYFYWYRQILGQKVEFLVSFYNNEISEKSEIFDDQFSVERPDGSNFTLKIRSTKLEDSAMYFCASSDPASGRLNEQFFGPGTRLTVL.

The genes are TRBV28 and TRBJ1-5; no clear D. Looked up from germline, CDR1 is MDHEN and CDR2 is SYDVKM. CDR3 length equals 13 residues. The V and J ends lost 2 bases and 3 bases respectively, with 5 bases between them. The CDR3 DNA sequence: TGTGCCAGCAGTTTAGAGGTCAATCAGCCCCAGCATTTT. Translated, it gives CASSLEVNQPQHF.

The chain joins TRBV27 to TRBJ2-7; 7 bases line up with TRBD1. V was clipped by 8 bases and J by 5 bases; unmatched bases: 9. The CDR3 sequence is 13 residues long. Germline CDR1 is MNHEY and CDR2 is SMNVEV (reference sequence). CDR3 in amino acids: CASAAGTVHEQYF. CDR3 in DNA: TGTGCCAGCGCGGCAGGGACAGTCCACGAGCAGTACTTC.

The rearrangement uses TRBV6-5 and TRBJ1-6, with D perhaps matching TRBD1 (5 bases). The ends were cut back, 2 bases at V and 5 bases at J, with 13 bases in the middle. The CDR3 runs 16 residues. Germline CDR1 MNHEY, CDR2 SVGAGI. In nucleotides, the CDR3 is TGTGCCAGCAGTTACCGCGTGGGGCCTCATAATTCACCCCTCCACTTT. Translated, it gives CASSYRVGPHNSPLHF.

This clone has just a few counts. The CDR3: CASGLVRGQGKSYGYTF. In nucleotides, the CDR3 is TGTGCTAGTGGTTTGGTACGGGGACAGGGTAAAAGCTATGGCTACACCTTC. The chain recombines TRBV12-5 with TRBJ1-2; TRBD1 agrees at 9 bases. The CDR3 has 17 amino acids. CDR1 and CDR2 (germline): LGHNT, FRNRAP. The J segment lost 4 bases and the V segment lost 0 bases, leaving 9 bases of the junction unmatched.

The chain recombines TRBV7-9 with TRBJ2-5; 9 bases fit TRBD1. Germline CDR1 is SEHNR and CDR2 is FQNEAQ (reference sequence). The CDR3 contains 13 residues. With V trimmed by 5 bases and J by 6 bases, 4 bases remained unmatched. The CDR3 sequence: CASSLGQGKTQYF. As DNA, the CDR3 is TGTGCCAGCAGCCTTGGACAGGGGAAGACCCAGTACTTC.

The chain recombines TRBV28 with TRBJ2-7; TRBD2 matches 7 bases. V was pared by 6 bases and J by 7 bases, with 18 bases of the junction left unmatched. The CDR3 has 16 residues. Germline CDR1 MDHEN, CDR2 SYDVKM. The CDR3 DNA follows: TGTGCCAGCAGCTCCTCCGGAAGGGGCGGGAGAAAGGAGCAGTACTTC. This sequence encodes CASSSSGRGGRKEQYF.

This chain links TRBV7-9 with TRBJ2-3, with D perhaps TRBD2 (6 bases). This CDR3 is built from 14 residues. CDR1 is SEHNR, CDR2 FQNEAQ, per germline (reference sequence). V was shortened by 3 bases and J by 5 bases, with 12 bases between the two germline ends. The CDR3 loop is CASSLTSKVDTQYF. Written as DNA, the CDR3 is TGTGCCAGCAGCTTGACTAGTAAAGTAGATACGCAGTATTTT.

Here the CDR3 DNA reads TGTGCCTGGGGAGGGCGACTAGGTAATGAGCAGTTCTTC. This encodes CAWGGRLGNEQFF. The chain combines TRBV30 with TRBJ2-1, with a weak D call TRBD2 (6 bases). Trimming left V 5 bases short and J 7 bases short, with 15 bases between. This CDR3 comprises 13 residues. In germline, CDR1 is GTSNPN, CDR2 SVGIG (reference sequence).

This clone has only a few counts. This sequence joins TRBV29-1 and TRBJ2-2; D is unclear. Trimming shortened V by 4 bases and J by 0 bases, and 9 bases separated the two germline ends. In germline, CDR1 is SQVTM, CDR2 ANQGSEA. There are 14 residues in the CDR3. The CDR3 DNA follows: TGCAGCGTTGGCGCTCAGGCGAACACCGGGGAGCTGTTTTTT. Translated, it gives CSVGAQANTGELFF.

The J gene is TRBJ2-5, the V gene TRBV7-2; 7 positions agree with TRBD1. In germline, CDR1 is SGHTA, CDR2 FQGNSA. The ends lost 5 bases at V and 4 bases at J; junction bases unmatched: 7. This CDR3 contains 14 residues. The chain's CDR3 is CASSRGQAGETQYF. The DNA for the CDR3 is TGTGCCAGCAGCAGAGGACAGGCTGGAGAGACCCAGTACTTC.

The gene calls are TRBV6-5 and TRBJ2-1; D unclear. Trimming stripped 7 bases from V and 6 bases from J, with 16 bases between. This CDR3 is built from 14 residues. Germline V gives CDR1 MNHEY, CDR2 SVGAGI. The DNA of the CDR3 is TGTGCCAGCACCTCCAACCCCCTAGGCAATGAGCAGTTCTTC. This gives the protein CASTSNPLGNEQFF.

CDR3 amino acids: CASSFHPPSGTYEQYF. The CDR3 nucleotides read TGTGCCAGCAGTTTTCACCCTCCTAGCGGGACCTACGAGCAGTACTTC. V is TRBV6-2 or TRBV6-3 and J is TRBJ2-7; 9 nucleotides align to TRBD2. This CDR3 is 16 amino acids long. V was pared by 4 bases and J by 2 bases, with 9 bases of the junction left unmatched. In germline, CDR1 is MNHEY, CDR2 SVGEGT.

This chain uses TRBV7-2 with TRBJ1-1, with D hard to call. Trimming removed 10 bases from V and 3 bases from J, with 12 bases in between. Germline-derived CDR1 and CDR2 are SGHTA and FQGNSA. The CDR3 has 12 amino acids. CDR3 sequence: CATLRSHTEAFF. The CDR3 DNA reads TGTGCCACCCTGAGGTCCCACACTGAAGCTTTCTTT.

The V gene is TRBV14, the J gene TRBJ2-7, with D tentatively TRBD1 (5 bases). This CDR3 is 14 amino acids long. In germline, CDR1 is SGHDN, CDR2 FVKESK. The V end lost 1 base, the J end lost 7 bases, and 14 bases lay between the germline ends. For the CDR3, the DNA is TGTGCCAGCAGCCAAGTATGGACCCCAGGGGAGCAGTACTTC. It is translated as CASSQVWTPGEQYF.

This chain's CDR3 is CASSLQGSTDTQYF. CDR3 nucleotide sequence: TGTGCCAGCAGCTTGCAGGGGAGCACAGATACGCAGTATTTT. This rearrangement joins TRBV5-4 to TRBJ2-3, with D possibly being TRBD1 (6 bases). Germline assignment: CDR1 SGHNT and CDR2 YYREEE (reference sequence). This CDR3 comprises 14 residues. Trimming shortened V by 1 base and J by 0 bases, and 6 bases separated the two germline ends.